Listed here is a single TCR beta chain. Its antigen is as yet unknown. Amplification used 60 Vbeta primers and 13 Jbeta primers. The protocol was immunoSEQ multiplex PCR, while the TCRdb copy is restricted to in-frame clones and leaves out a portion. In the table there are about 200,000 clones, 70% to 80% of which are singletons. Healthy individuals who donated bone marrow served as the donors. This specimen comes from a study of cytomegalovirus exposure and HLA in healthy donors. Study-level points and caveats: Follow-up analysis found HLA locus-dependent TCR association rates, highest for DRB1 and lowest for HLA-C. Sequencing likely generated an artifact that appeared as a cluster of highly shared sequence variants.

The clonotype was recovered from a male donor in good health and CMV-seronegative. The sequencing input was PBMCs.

The CDR3 here is CASSFWESGTDTQYF. CDR3 in DNA: TGTGCCAGCAGCTTCTGGGAGTCCGGCACAGATACGCAGTATTTT. The rearrangement joins TRBV9 to TRBJ2-3; TRBD2 is a possible D gene (5 bases). V was cut by 4 bases and J by 1 base, with 13 bases left in between. This CDR3 region has 15 residues. Germline V gene sequence: CDR1 SGDLS, CDR2 YYNGEE.